A selection of T cell receptor beta chains follows, all from one sample in a study of cytomegalovirus exposure and HLA in healthy donors. The data were produced by immunoSEQ multiplex PCR, yet TCRdb's version contains in-frame clones alone and is incomplete. The repertoire has 130,000 or so clones, just under 90% of them found once; the top ten carry around 3.4%. What was sequenced was PBMCs. These receptors all come from a man aged 25-45 years in good health and CMV-seronegative. The CDR3 runs from the conserved cysteine through the conserved F or W. Size is omitted from some rows. Given values are once, few, many or a class for expanded clones.

>NA|TRBJ2-7|TRBV6-5
CASPFGQGFSYEQYF
>NA|TRBJ2-5|TRBV6-1
CASSEYWEGETQYF
>NA|TRBJ1-2|TRBV14
CASSQGQGGLRGYTF
>NA|TRBJ1-5|TRBV2
CASIEDRGEPQHF
>NA|TRBJ2-7|TRBV29-1
CSVEDAGGSSYEQYF
>NA|TRBJ2-5|TRBV9
CASSLRQGILQETQYF
>NA|TRBJ1-2|TRBV13
CASSLGQMDGYTF
>few|TRBJ2-1|TRBV10-2
CASSDRVNEQFF
>NA|TRBJ2-7|TRBV4-1
CASSQPLAGFPYEQYF
>NA|TRBJ2-7|TRBV13
CASSLNRGYHEQYF
>NA|TRBJ1-1|TRBV6-1
CASSEVARGLTEAFF
>NA|TRBJ1-2|TRBV29-1
CSVEDTGEAYGYTF
>NA|TRBJ1-1|TRBV5-1
CASSSTWNTEAFF
>NA|TRBJ1-1|TRBV2
CASSDRSNTEAFF
>few|TRBJ1-2|TRBV2
CASSGQRDYGYTF
>once|TRBJ2-7|TRBV6-1
CASSEGRFYEQYF
>NA|TRBJ1-6|TRBV6-5
CASSRFQNSPLHF
>once|TRBJ2-1|TRBV9
CASSPSSGVRDEQFF
>NA|TRBJ2-7|TRBV5-1
CASSLNQGNGEQYF
>once|TRBJ1-2|TRBV15
CATSRTAGRGSNYGYTF
>NA|TRBJ1-2|TRBV9
CASSLTGSNYGYTF
>NA|TRBJ1-5|TRBV6-6
CASRTGVYSNQPQHF